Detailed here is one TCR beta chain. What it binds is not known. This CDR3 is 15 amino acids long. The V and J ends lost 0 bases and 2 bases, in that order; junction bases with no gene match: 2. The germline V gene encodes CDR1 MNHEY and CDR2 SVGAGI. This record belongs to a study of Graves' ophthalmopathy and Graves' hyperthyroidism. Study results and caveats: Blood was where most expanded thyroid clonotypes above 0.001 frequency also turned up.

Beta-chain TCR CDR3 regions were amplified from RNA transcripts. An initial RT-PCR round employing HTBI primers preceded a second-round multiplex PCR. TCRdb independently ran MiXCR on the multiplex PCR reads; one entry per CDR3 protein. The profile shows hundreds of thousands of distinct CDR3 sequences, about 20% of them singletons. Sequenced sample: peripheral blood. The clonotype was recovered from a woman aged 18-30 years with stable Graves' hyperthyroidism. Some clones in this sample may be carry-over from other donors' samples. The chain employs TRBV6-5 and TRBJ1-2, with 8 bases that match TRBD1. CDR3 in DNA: TGTGCCAGCAGTTACTCGGGACAGGCGAACTATGGCTACACCTTC. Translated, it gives CASSYSGQANYGYTF.